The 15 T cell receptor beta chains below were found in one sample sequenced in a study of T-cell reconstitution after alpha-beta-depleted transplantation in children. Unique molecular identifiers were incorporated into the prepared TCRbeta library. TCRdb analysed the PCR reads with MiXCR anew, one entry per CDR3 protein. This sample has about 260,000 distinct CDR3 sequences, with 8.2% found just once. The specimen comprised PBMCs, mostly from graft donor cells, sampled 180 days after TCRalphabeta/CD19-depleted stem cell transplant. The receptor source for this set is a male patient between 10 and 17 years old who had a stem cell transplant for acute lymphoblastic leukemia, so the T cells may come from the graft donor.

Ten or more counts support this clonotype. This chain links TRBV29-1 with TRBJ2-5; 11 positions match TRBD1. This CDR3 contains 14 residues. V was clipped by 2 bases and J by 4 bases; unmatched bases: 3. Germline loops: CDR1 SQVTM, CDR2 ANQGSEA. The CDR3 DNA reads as TGCAGCGTTGAATTCGGGACAGGGGGAGAGACCCAGTACTTC. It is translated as CSVEFGTGGETQYF.

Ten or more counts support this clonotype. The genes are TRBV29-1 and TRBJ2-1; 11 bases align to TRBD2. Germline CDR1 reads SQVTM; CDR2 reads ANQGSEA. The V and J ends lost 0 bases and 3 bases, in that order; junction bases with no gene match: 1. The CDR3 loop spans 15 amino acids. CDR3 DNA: TGCAGCGTTGAAGAGGGACTAGCGGTCTACAATGAGCAGTTCTTC. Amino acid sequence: CSVEEGLAVYNEQFF.

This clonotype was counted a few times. CDR3 nucleotides: TGTGCCAGCTCACCCCGGACAGGGGCGACGGCTGGGGCCAACGTCCTGACTTTC. This encodes CASSPRTGATAGANVLTF. The chain employs TRBV18 and TRBJ2-6; 9 nucleotides agree with TRBD1. In germline, CDR1 is KGHSH, CDR2 LQKENI. V was clipped by 3 bases and J by 2 bases; unmatched bases: 8. CDR3 length equals 18 residues.

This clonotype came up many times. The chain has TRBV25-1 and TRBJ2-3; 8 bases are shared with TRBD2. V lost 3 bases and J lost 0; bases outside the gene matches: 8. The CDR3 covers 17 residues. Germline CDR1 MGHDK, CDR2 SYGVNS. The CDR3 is CASSDGAGGSSTDTQYF. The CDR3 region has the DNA TGTGCCAGCAGTGACGGCGCGGGGGGATCTAGCACAGATACGCAGTATTTT.

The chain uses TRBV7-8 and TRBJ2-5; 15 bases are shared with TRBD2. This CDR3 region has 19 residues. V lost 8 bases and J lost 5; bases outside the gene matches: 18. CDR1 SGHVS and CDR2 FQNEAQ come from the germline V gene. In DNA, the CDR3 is TGTGCCAGCTCCTTTGTTGTGGGACTAGCGGGGGGTCAGCGGGAGACCCAGTACTTC. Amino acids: CASSFVVGLAGGQRETQYF.

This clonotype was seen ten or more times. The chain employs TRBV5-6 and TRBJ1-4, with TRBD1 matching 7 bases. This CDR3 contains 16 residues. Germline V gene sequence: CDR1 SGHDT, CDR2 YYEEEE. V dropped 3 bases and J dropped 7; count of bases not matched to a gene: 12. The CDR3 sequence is CASSSDRQPHPEKLFF. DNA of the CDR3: TGTGCCAGCAGCTCGGACAGGCAGCCGCACCCTGAAAAACTGTTTTTT.

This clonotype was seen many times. CDR3 region: CASSQPAGAPYGEQYF. CDR3 sequence (DNA): TGTGCCAGCAGCCAACCTGCGGGGGCCCCCTACGGCGAGCAGTACTTC. The genes are TRBV4-2 and TRBJ2-7; possibly TRBD2 for D (7 bases). V gave up 2 bases and J gave up 6 bases, with 20 bases separating them. Germline CDR1 LGHNA, CDR2 YNFKEQ. The length of the CDR3 is 16 residues.

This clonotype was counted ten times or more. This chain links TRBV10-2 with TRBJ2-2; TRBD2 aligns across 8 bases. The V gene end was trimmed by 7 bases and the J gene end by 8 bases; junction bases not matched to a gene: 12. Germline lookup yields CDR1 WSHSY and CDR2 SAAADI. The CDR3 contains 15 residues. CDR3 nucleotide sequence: TGCGCCAGCACCCCCCTAGCGGGCAACATGGGGGAGCTGTTTTTT. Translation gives CASTPLAGNMGELFF.

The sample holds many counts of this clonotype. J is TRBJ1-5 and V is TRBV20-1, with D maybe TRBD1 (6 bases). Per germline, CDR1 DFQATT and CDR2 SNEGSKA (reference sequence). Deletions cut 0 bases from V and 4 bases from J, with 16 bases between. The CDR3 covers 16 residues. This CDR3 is CSARETFGGRNQPQHF. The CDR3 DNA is TGCAGTGCTAGAGAGACTTTTGGGGGCCGGAATCAGCCCCAGCATTTT.

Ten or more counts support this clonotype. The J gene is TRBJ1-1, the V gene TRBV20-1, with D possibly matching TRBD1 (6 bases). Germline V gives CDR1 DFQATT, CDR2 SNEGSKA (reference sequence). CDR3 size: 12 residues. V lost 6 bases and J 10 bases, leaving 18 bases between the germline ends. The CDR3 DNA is TGCAGTGCCCCACGCCAGGACAGAGGAGCTTTCTTT. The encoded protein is CSAPRQDRGAFF.

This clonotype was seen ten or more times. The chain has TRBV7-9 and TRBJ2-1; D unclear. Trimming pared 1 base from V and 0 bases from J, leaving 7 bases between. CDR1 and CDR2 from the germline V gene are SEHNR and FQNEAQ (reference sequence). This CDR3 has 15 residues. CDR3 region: CASSLGSASYNEQFF. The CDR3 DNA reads TGTGCCAGCAGCTTAGGGTCGGCCTCCTACAATGAGCAGTTCTTC.

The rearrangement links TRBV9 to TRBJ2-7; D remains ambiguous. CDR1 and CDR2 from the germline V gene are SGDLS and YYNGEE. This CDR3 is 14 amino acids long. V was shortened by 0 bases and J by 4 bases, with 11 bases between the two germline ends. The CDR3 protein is CASSVGGATYEQYF. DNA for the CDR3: TGTGCCAGCAGCGTAGGCGGCGCGACATACGAGCAGTACTTC.

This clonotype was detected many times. The CDR3: CASSSTLDRVPQPQHF. The CDR3 DNA reads as TGTGCCAGCAGCTCCACCCTTGACAGGGTCCCTCAGCCCCAGCATTTT. The rearrangement uses TRBV7-9 and TRBJ1-5; 7 bases line up with TRBD1. V trimming: 4 bases; J trimming: 6 bases; junction bases outside the gene matches: 12. Germline-derived CDR1 and CDR2 are SEHNR and FQNEAQ (reference sequence). The length of the CDR3 is 16 residues. Drawing the rest from reference TRBV7-9 and TRBJ1-5, the complete variable domain is DTGVSQNPRHKITKRGQNVTFRCDPISEHNRLYWYRQTLGQGPEFLTYFQNEAQLEKSRLLSDRFSAERPKGSFSTLEIQRTEQGDSAMYLCASSSTLDRVPQPQHFGDGTRLSIL.

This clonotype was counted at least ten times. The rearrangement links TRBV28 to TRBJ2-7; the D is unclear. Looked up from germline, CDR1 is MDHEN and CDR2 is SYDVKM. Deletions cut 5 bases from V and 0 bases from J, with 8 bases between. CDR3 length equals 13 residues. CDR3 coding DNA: TGTGCCAGCAGTGAGGCGGCCTCCTACGAGCAGTACTTC. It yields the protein CASSEAASYEQYF.

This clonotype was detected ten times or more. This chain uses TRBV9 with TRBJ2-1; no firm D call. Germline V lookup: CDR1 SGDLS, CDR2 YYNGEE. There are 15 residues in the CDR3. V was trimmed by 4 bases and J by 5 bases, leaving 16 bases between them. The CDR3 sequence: CASSPKVGGHNEQFF. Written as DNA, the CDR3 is TGTGCCAGCAGCCCCAAAGTGGGCGGACACAATGAGCAGTTCTTC.